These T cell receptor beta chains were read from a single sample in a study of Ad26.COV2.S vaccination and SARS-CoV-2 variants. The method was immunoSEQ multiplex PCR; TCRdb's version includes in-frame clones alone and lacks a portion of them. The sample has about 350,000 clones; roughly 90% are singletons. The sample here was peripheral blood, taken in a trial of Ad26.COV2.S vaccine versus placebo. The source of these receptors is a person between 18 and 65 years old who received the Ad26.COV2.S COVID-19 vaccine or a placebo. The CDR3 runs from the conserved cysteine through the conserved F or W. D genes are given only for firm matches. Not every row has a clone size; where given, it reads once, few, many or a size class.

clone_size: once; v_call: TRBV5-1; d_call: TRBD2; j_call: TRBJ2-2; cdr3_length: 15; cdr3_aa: CASSLPGGNTGELFF; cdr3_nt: TGCGCCAGCAGCTTGCCGGGAGGTAACACCGGGGAGCTGTTTTTT
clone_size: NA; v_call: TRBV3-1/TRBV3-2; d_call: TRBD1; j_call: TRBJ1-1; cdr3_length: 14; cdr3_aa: CASSWGQGDTEAFF; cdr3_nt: TGTGCCAGCAGCTGGGGACAGGGTGACACTGAAGCTTTCTTT
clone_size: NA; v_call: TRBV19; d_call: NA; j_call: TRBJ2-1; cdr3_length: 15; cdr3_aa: CASKSPGSSYNEQFF; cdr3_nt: TGTGCCAGTAAGAGCCCCGGAAGCTCCTACAATGAGCAGTTCTTC
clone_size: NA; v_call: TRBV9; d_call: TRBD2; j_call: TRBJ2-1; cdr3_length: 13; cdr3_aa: CASTDSGSYEQFF; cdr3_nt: TGTGCCAGCACAGATAGCGGGAGCTATGAGCAGTTCTTC
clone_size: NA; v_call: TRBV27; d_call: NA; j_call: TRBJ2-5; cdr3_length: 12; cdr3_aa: CASSSGEETQYF; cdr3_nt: TGTGCCAGCAGTTCGGGCGAAGAGACCCAGTACTTC
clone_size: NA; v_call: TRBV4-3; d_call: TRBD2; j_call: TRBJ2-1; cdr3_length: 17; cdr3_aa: CASSQDRASGTYNEQFF; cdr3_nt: TGCGCCAGCAGCCAAGATAGGGCTAGCGGAACCTACAATGAGCAGTTCTTC
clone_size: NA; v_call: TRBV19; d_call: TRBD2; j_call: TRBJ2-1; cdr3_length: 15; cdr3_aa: CASSPYSGSANEQFF; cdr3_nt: TGTGCCAGTAGTCCCTATAGCGGGAGCGCCAATGAGCAGTTCTTC
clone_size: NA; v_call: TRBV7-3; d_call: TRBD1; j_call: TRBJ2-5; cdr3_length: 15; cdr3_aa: CASSLTGQAQETQYF; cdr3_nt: TGTGCCAGCAGCTTAACGGGACAGGCTCAAGAGACCCAGTACTTC
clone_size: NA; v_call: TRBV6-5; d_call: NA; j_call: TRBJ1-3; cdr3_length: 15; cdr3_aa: CASSYGIGDGNTIYF; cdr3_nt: TGTGCCAGCAGTTACGGAATAGGGGATGGAAACACCATATATTTT
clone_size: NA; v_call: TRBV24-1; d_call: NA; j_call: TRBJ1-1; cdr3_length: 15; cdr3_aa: CATSDSRGGNTEAFF; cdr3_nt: TGTGCCACCAGTGACAGCAGGGGCGGGAACACTGAAGCTTTCTTT
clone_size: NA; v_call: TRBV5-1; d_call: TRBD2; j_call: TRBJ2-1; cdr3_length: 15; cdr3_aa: CASSLFLAGVDEQFF; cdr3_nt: TGCGCCAGCAGCTTATTCCTAGCGGGAGTCGATGAGCAGTTCTTC
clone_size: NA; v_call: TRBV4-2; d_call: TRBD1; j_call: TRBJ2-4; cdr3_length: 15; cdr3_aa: CASSQNDGQGNIQYF; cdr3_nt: TGTGCCAGCAGCCAAAATGATGGACAGGGGAACATTCAGTACTTC
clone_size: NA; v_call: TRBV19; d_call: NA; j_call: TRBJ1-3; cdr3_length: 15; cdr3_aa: CASSTPGSPGNTIYF; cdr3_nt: TGTGCCAGTAGTACCCCAGGCTCCCCTGGAAACACCATATATTTT
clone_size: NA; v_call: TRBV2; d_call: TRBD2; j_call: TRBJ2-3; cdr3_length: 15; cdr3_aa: CASSALAGRADTQYF; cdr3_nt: TGTGCCAGCAGCGCGTTAGCGGGAAGGGCAGATACGCAGTATTTT
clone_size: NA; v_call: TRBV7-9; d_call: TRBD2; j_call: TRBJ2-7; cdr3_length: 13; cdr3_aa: CASSRGEGREQYF; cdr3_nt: TGTGCCAGCAGCCGCGGGGAGGGGCGCGAGCAGTACTTC
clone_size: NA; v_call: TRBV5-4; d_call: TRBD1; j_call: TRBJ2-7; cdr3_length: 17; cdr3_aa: CASSVTGTGNSSYEQYF; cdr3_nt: TGTGCCAGCAGCGTGACCGGGACAGGGAATAGCTCCTACGAGCAGTACTTC
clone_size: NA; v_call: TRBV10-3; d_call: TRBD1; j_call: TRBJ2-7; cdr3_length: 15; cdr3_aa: CAISETGTGSYEQYF; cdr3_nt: TGTGCCATCAGTGAGACCGGGACAGGATCCTACGAGCAGTACTTC
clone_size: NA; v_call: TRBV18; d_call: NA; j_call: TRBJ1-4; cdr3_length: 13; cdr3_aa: CASSPPGDEKLFF; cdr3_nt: TGTGCCAGCTCACCACCAGGGGATGAAAAACTGTTTTTT
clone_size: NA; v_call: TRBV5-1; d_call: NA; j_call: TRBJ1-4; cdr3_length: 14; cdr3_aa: CASSLGTASEKLFF; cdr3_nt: TGCGCCAGCAGCTTGGGTACAGCCTCTGAAAAACTGTTTTTT
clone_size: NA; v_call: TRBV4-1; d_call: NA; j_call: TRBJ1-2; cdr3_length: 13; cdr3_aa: CASSQVPGAGYTF; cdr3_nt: TGCGCCAGCAGCCAAGTGCCAGGCGCAGGCTACACCTTC
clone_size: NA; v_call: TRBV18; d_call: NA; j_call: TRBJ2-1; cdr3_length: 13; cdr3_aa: CASSPGLTGEQFF; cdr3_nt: TGTGCCAGCTCACCCGGACTGACCGGGGAGCAGTTCTTC
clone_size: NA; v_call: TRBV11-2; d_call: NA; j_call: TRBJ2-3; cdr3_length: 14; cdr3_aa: CASSLVADTDTQYF; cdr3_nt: TGTGCCAGCAGCTTAGTTGCAGATACAGATACGCAGTATTTT
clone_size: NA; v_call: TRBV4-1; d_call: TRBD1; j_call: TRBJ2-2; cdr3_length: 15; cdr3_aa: CASSQGQGGPGELFF; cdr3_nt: TGCGCCAGCAGCCAAGGACAGGGGGGGCCCGGGGAGCTGTTTTTT
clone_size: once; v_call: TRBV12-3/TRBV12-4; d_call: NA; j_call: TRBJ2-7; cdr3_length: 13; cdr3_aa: CATRHAGSYEQYF; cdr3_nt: TGTGCCACCCGCCACGCCGGCTCCTACGAGCAGTACTTC